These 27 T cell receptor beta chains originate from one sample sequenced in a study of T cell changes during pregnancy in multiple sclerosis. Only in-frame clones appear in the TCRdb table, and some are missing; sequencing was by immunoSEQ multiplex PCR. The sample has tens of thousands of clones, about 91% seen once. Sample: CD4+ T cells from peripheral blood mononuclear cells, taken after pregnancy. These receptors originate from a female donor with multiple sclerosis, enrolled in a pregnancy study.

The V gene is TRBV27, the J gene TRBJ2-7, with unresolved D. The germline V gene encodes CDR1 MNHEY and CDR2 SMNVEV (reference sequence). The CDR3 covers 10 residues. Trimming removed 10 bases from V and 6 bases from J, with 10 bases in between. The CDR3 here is CAIPPLEQYF. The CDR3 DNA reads TGTGCCATCCCCCCCCTCGAGCAGTACTTC.

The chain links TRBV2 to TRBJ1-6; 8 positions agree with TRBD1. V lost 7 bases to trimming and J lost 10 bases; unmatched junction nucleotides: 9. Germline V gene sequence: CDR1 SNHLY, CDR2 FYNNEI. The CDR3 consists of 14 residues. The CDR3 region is CASTQTGAGSPLHF. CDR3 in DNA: TGTGCCAGCACGCAGACAGGGGCGGGCTCACCCCTCCACTTT.

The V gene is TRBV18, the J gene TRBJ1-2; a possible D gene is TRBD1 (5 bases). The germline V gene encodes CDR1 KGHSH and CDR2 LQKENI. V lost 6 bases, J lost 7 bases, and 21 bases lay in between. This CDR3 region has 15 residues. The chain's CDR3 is CASSPDNLAVGGYTF. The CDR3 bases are TGTGCCAGCTCGCCGGACAATCTAGCGGTGGGTGGCTACACCTTC.

The CDR3 loop reads CASSPGGADGYTF. The CDR3 region has the DNA TGTGCCAGCTCACCAGGGGGCGCGGACGGCTACACCTTC. The chain recombines TRBV18 with TRBJ1-2; weak D call: TRBD1 (6 bases). Trimming left V 2 bases short and J 8 bases short, with 12 bases between. The germline CDR1 and CDR2 sequences are KGHSH and LQKENI. The length of the CDR3 is 13 residues.

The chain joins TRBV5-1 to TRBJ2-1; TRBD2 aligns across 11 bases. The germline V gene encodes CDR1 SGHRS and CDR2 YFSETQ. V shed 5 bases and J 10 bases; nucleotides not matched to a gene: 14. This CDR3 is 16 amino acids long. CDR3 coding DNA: TGCGCCAGCAGTCAGGGGGGGACTAGCGGACCCATAGAGCAGTTCTTC. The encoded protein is CASSQGGTSGPIEQFF.

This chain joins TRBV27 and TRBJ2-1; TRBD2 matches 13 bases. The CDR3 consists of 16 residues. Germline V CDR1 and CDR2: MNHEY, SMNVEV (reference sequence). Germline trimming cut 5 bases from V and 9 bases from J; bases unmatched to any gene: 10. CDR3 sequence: CASSGPRTSGSGEQFF. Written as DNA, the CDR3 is TGTGCCAGCAGTGGACCTCGGACTAGCGGGAGTGGTGAGCAGTTCTTC.

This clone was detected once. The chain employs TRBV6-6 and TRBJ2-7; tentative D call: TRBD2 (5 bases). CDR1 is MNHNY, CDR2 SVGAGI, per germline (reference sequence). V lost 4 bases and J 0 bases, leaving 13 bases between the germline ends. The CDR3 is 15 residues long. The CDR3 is CASSSPTLASYEQYF. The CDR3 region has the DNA TGTGCCAGCAGTTCCCCAACCCTAGCCTCCTACGAGCAGTACTTC.

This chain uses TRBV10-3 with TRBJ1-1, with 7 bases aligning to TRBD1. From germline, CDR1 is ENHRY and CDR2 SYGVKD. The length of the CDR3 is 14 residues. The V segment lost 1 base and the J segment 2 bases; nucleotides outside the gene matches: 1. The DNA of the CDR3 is TGTGCCATCAGTGAGTACAGGGGAAACACTGAAGCTTTCTTT. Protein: CAISEYRGNTEAFF.

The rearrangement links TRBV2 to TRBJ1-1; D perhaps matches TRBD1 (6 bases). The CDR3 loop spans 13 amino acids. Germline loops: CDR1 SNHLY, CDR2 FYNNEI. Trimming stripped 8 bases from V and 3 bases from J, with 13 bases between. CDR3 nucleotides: TGTGCCAGCGCTGGACAGAGGGACACTGAAGCTTTCTTT. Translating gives CASAGQRDTEAFF.

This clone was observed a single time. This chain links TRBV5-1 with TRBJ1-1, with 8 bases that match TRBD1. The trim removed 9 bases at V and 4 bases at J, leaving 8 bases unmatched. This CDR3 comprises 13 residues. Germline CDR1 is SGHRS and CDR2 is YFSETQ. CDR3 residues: CATAPDRGTEAFF. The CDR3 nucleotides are TGCGCCACCGCCCCTGACAGGGGCACTGAAGCTTTCTTT.

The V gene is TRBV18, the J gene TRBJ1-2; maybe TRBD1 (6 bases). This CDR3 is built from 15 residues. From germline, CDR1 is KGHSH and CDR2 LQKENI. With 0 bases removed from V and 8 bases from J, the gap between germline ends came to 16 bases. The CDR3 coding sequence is TGTGCCAGCTCACCACCGGGGGCGAAGGGGTACGGCTACACCTTC. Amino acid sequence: CASSPPGAKGYGYTF.

In DNA form, the CDR3 reads TGTGCCAGCAGTCCAGGGGGCGTAAGCTATGGCTACACCTTC. It codes for CASSPGGVSYGYTF. The chain employs TRBV7-3 and TRBJ1-2; TRBD1 matches at 8 bases. The J segment lost 4 bases and the V segment lost 6 bases, leaving 7 bases of the junction unmatched. CDR3 size: 14 residues. The V gene's germline CDR1 is SGHTA and CDR2 FQGTGA.

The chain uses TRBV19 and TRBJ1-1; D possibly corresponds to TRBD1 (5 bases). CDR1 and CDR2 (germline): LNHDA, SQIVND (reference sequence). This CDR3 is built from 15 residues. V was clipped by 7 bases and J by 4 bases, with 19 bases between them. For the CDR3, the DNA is TGTGCCAGTATCCCTTGGGGCAGGGTGGCCACTGAAGCTTTCTTT. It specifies CASIPWGRVATEAFF.

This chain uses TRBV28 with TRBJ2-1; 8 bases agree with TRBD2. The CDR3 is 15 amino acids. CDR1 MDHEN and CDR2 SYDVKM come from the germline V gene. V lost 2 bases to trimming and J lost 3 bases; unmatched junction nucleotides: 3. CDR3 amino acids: CASSLGSGDYNEQFF. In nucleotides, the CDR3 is TGTGCCAGCAGTTTAGGTAGCGGGGACTACAATGAGCAGTTCTTC.

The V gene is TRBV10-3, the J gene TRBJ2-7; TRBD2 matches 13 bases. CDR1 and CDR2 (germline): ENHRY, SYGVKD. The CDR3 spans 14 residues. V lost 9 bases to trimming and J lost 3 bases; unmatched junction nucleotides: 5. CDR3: CAIGTSGIYYEQYF. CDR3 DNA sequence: TGTGCCATTGGGACTAGCGGGATCTACTACGAGCAGTACTTC.

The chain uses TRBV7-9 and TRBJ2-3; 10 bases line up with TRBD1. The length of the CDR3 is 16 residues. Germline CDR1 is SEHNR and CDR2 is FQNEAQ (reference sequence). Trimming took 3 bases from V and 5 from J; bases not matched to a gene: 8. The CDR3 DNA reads TGTGCCAGCAGCTTCGACCGGACAGGGGGACGAGATACGCAGTATTTT. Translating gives CASSFDRTGGRDTQYF.

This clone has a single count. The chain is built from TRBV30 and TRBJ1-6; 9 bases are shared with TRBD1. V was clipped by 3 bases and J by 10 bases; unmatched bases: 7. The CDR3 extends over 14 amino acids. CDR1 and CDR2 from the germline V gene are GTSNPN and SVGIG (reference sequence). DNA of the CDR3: TGTGCCTGGAGCCTGGGACAGGGCGGCTCACCCCTCCACTTT. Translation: CAWSLGQGGSPLHF.

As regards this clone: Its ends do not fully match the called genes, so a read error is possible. CDR3 loop: CASSLGGTGDTIYF. The CDR3 DNA follows: TGTGCCAGCAGCTTAGGGGGGACTGGAGACACCATATATTTT. V usage is TRBV7-9 and J usage is TRBJ1-3; D might be TRBD1 (5 bases). CDR3 length: 14 amino acids. Germline V gene data show CDR1 as SEHNR and CDR2 as FQNEAQ (reference sequence).

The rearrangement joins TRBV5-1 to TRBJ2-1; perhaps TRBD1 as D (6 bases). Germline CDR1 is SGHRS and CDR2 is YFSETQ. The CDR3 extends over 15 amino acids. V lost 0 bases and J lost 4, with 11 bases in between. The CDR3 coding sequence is TGCGCCAGCAGCTTGGGGGACACAACATACAATGAGCAGTTCTTC. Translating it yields CASSLGDTTYNEQFF.

CDR3 nucleotides: TGTGCCAGCAGCTGGACGGGGAACTATGGCTACACCTTC. It codes for CASSWTGNYGYTF. The J gene is TRBJ1-2, the V gene TRBV27; D is unclear. The CDR3 length is 13 residues. Trimming took off 6 bases at V and 2 bases at J, with 10 bases between the two ends. Germline V gene data show CDR1 as MNHEY and CDR2 as SMNVEV (reference sequence).

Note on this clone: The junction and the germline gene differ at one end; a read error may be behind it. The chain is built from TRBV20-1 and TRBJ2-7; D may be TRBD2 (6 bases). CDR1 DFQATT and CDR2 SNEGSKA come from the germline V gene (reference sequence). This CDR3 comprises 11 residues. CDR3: CSARGGYEQYF. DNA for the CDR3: TGCAGTGCCAGAGGAGGGTACGAGCAGTACTTC.

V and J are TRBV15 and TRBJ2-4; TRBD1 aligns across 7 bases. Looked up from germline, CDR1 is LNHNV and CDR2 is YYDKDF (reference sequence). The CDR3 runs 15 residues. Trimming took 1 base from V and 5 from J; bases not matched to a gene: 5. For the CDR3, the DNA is TGTGCCACCAGCAGAGGGGACAGATTCCAAAACATTCAGTACTTC. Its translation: CATSRGDRFQNIQYF. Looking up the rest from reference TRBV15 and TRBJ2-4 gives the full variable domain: DAMVIQNPRYQVTQFGKPVTLSCSQTLNHNVMYWYQQKSSQAPKLLFHYYDKDFNNEADTPDNFQSRRPNTSFCFLDIRSPGLGDTAMYLCATSRGDRFQNIQYFGAGTRLSVL.

CDR3 sequence: CASSYSSRRGHGYTF. CDR3 in DNA: TGTGCCAGCAGTTACTCTTCCCGCAGGGGCCATGGCTACACCTTC. The genes are TRBV6-5 and TRBJ1-2; D may be TRBD1 (6 bases). This CDR3 region has 15 residues. Germline values: CDR1 MNHEY, CDR2 SVGAGI. The germline V and J ends were trimmed by 0 bases and 6 bases, with 14 bases remaining between them.

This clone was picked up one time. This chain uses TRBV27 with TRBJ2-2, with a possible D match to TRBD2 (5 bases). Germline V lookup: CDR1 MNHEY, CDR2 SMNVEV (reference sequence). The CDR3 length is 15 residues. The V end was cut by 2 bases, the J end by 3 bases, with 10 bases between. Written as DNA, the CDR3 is TGTGCCAGCAGTTTACTTACTAGGGACACCGGGGAGCTGTTTTTT. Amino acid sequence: CASSLLTRDTGELFF.

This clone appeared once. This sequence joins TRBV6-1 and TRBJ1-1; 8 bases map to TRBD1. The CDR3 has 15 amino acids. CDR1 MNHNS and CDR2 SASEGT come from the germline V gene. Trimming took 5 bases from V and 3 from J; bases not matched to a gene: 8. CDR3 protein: CASSKEQGAYTEAFF. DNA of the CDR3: TGTGCCAGCAGTAAGGAGCAGGGGGCGTACACTGAAGCTTTCTTT.

CDR3 residues: CATSRDRGSGNTIYF. The CDR3 DNA sequence: TGTGCCACCAGCAGAGATCGGGGTTCTGGAAACACCATATATTTT. V usage is TRBV15 and J usage is TRBJ1-3; D gene unclear. This CDR3 comprises 15 residues. Germline CDR1 is LNHNV and CDR2 is YYDKDF (reference sequence). Trimming pared 0 bases from V and 1 base from J, leaving 7 bases between.

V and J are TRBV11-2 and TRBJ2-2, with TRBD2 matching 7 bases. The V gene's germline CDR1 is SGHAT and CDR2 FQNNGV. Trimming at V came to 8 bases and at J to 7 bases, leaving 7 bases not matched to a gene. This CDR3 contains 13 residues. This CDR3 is CASQRTGGGELFF. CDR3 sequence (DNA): TGTGCCAGCCAACGGACGGGGGGCGGGGAGCTGTTTTTT.